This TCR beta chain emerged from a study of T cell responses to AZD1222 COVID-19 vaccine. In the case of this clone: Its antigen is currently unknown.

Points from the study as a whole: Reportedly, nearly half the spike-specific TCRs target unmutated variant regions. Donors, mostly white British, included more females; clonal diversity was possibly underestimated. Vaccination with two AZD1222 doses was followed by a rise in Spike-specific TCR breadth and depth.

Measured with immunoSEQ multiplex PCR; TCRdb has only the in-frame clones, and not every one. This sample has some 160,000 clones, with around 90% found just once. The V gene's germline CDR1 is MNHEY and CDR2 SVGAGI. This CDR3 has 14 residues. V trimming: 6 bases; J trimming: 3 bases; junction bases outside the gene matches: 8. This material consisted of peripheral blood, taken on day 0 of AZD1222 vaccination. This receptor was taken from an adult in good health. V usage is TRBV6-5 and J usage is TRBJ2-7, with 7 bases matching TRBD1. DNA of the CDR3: TGTGCCAGCAGCCTCTCGGGACAGATCTACGAGCAGTACTTC. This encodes CASSLSGQIYEQYF.